The T cell receptor (beta chain) under discussion was sequenced for a study of cytomegalovirus exposure and HLA in healthy donors. General study findings and limits: Reportedly, TCR beta sequences accurately predicted HLA-A and HLA-B alleles in most subjects. Data from an earlier analysis indicated that most TCR beta V segments were productive either about 90% or about 30% of the time. In a later analysis, DRB1 alleles had the most associated TCRs; HLA-C alleles the fewest. Specific recognition of CMV antigens was confirmed in vitro for a few chains (all CMV-associated).

The germline V gene has CDR1 SGHRS and CDR2 YFSETQ. V was clipped by 0 bases and J by 5 bases, with 13 bases between them. The CDR3 extends over 15 amino acids. This clone showed up just a few times. Its specificity is not known. The PCR ran on 60 Vbeta and 13 Jbeta primers. Only in-frame clones appear in the TCRdb table, and some are missing; sequencing was by immunoSEQ multiplex PCR. Of roughly 130,000 clones in the sample, 8.5% to 10% were seen once. V gene TRBV5-1 combines with J gene TRBJ2-3, with a possible D match to TRBD2 (6 bases). The sequenced material came from PBMCs. The receptor comes from a man aged 35 to 55 in good health and CMV-seronegative. The CDR3 sequence: CASSLASVGGDTQYF. CDR3 nucleotide sequence: TGCGCCAGCAGCTTGGCCTCGGTGGGGGGAGATACGCAGTATTTT. Filled out from reference TRBV5-1 and TRBJ2-3, the complete variable domain reads KAGVTQTPRYLIKTRGQQVTLSCSPISGHRSVSWYQQTPGQGLQFLFEYFSETQRNKGNFPGRFSGRQFSNSRSEMNVSTLELGDSALYLCASSLASVGGDTQYFGPGTRLTVL.